Described below is a single T cell receptor (beta chain) sequence and its context. V was shortened by 6 bases and J by 8 bases, with 13 bases between the two germline ends. The CDR3 runs 13 residues. The germline V gene encodes CDR1 LNHDA and CDR2 SQIVND (reference sequence). The data belong to a study of OX40 agonist ivuxolimab in advanced cancers. Across the study: Age averaged approximately 60 years (range roughly 20 to 90), and approximately 80% were male. The eligibility criteria allowed prior anti-PD-1, anti-PD-L1 or anti-CTLA-4 therapy, and around 40% had some.

The protocol was immunoSEQ multiplex PCR, while the TCRdb copy is restricted to in-frame clones and leaves out a portion. The sample yields about 100,000 clones, around 90% seen once. The study sampled blood at baseline, cycle 4 day 1, and cycle 7 day 1. The TCR was taken from an adult with an advanced solid tumor such as melanoma, head and neck, liver or kidney cancer. The chain is built from TRBV19 and TRBJ1-4; D call uncertain. The sequencing used CD4+ or CD8+ T cells sorted from blood, collected in a trial of the OX40 agonist ivuxolimab. CDR3 amino acids: CASRGMGEEKLFF. In DNA form, the CDR3 reads TGTGCCAGTAGGGGAATGGGAGAGGAAAAACTGTTTTTT. Based on the CDR3 plus reference TRBV19 and TRBJ1-4, the full variable domain is DGGITQSPKYLFRKEGQNVTLSCEQNLNHDAMYWYRQDPGQGLRLIYYSQIVNDFQKGDIAEGYSVSREKKESFPLTVTSAQKNPTAFYLCASRGMGEEKLFFGSGTQLSVL.